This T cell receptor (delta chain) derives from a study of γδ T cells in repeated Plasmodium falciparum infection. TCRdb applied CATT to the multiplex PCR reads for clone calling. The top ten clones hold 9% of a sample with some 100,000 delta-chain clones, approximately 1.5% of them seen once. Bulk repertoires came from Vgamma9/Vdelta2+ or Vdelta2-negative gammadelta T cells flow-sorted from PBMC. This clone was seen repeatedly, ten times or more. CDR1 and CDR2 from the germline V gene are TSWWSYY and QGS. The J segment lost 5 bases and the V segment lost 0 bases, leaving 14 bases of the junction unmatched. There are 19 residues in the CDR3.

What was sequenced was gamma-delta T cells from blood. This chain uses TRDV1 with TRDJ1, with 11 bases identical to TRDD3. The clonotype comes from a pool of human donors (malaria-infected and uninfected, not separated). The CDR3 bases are TGTGCTCTTGGGGAACTGTTCCTCTACTGGGGGATATTGGGGGATAAACTCATCTTT. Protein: CALGELFLYWGILGDKLIF.